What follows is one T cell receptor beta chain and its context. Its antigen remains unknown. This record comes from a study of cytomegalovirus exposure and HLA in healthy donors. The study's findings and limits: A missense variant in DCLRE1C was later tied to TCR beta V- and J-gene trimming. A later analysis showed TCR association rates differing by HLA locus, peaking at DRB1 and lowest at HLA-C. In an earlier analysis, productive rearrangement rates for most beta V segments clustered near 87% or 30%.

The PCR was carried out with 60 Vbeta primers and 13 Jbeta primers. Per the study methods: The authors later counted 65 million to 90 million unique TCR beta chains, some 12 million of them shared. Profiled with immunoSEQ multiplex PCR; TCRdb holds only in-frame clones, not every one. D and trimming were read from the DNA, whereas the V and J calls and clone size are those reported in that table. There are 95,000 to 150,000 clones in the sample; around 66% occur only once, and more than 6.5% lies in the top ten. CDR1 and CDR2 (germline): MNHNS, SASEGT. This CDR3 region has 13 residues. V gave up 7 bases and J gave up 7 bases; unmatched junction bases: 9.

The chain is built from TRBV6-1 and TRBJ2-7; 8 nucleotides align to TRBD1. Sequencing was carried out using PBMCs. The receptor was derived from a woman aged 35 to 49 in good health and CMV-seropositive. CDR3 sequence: CASTDRAAGEQYF. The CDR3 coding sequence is TGTGCCAGCACGGACAGGGCGGCGGGGGAGCAGTACTTC.